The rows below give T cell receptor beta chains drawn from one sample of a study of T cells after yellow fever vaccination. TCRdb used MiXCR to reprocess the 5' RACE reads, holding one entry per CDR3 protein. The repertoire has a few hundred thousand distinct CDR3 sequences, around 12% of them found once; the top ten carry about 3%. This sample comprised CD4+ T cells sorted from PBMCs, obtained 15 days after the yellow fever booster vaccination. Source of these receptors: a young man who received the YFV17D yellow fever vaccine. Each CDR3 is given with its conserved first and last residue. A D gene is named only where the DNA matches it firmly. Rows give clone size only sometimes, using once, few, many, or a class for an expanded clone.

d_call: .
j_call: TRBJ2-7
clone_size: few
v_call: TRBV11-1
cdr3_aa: CASSLGPNYEQYF
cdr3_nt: TGTGCCAGCAGCTTAGGGCCTAACTACGAGCAGTACTTC

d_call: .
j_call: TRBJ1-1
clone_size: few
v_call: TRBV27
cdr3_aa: CASSGRSEAFF
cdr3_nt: TGTGCCAGCTCTGGCAGAAGTGAAGCTTTCTTT

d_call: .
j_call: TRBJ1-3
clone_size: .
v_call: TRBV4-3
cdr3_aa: CASSQEGNGLFRNTIYF
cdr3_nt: TGCGCCAGCAGCCAAGAAGGGAACGGGTTATTTCGAAACACCATATATTTT

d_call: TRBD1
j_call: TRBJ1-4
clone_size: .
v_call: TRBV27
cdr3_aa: CASSSHPTGATEKLFF
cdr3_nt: TGTGCCAGCAGTTCTCACCCGACAGGGGCTACTGAAAAACTGTTTTTT

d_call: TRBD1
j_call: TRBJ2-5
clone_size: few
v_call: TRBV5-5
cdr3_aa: CSSSPGQNQETQYF
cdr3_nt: TGTTCCAGCAGCCCGGGACAGAACCAAGAGACCCAGTACTTC

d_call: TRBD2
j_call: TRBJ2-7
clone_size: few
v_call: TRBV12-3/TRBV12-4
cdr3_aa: CASSRDYLTYEQYF
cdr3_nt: TGTGCCAGCAGTAGGGACTATCTGACTTACGAGCAGTACTTC

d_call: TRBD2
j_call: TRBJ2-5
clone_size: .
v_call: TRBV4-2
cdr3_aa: CASSQEVFGGGETQYF
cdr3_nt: TGTGCCAGCAGCCAAGAGGTGTTCGGGGGGGGAGAGACCCAGTACTTC

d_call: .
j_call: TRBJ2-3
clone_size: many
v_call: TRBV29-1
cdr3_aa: CSGNFRVGDTQYF
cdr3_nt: TGCAGCGGAAATTTCAGGGTTGGGGATACGCAGTATTTT

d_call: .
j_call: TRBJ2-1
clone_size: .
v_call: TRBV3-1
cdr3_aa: CASSLTWGGEQFF
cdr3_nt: TGTGCTAGCAGCCTCACATGGGGTGGTGAGCAGTTCTTC

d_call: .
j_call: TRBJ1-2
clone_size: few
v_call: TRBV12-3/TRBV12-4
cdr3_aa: CASSFRDASYTF
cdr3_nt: TGTGCCAGCAGTTTCCGGGATGCTAGCTACACCTTC

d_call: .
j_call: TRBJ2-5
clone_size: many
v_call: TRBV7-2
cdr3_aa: CASSPGQYQETQYF
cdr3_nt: TGTGCCAGCAGCCCAGGACAGTACCAAGAGACCCAGTACTTC

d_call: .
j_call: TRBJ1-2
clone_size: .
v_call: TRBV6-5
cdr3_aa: CASSYSAGDNYGYTF
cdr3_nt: TGTGCCAGCAGTTACTCCGCCGGGGACAACTATGGCTACACCTTC

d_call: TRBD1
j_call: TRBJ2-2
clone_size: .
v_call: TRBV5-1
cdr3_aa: CASSPTGTANTGELFF
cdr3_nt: TGCGCCAGCAGCCCCACCGGGACAGCAAACACCGGGGAGCTGTTTTTT

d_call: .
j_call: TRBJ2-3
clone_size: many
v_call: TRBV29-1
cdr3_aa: CSVEDGLFPDTQYF
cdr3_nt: TGCAGCGTTGAAGATGGCCTATTCCCGGATACGCAGTATTTT

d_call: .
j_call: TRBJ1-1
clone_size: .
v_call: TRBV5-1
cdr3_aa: CASSLSPGPHHAFF
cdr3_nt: TGCGCCAGCAGCTTGTCTCCGGGACCTCATCATGCTTTCTTT

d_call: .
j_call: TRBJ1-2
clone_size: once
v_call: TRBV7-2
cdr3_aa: CASSLIQGGYGYTF
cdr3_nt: TGTGCCAGCAGCTTAATCCAGGGCGGCTATGGCTACACCTTC

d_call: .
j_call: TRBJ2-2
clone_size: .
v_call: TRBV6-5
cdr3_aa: CASSYLGPGELFF
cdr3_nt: TGTGCCAGCAGTTACCTGGGTCCCGGGGAGCTGTTTTTT

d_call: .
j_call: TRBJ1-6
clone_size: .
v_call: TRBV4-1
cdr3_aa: CASSDMVDSPLHF
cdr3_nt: TGCGCCAGCAGCGATATGGTGGATTCACCCCTCCACTTT

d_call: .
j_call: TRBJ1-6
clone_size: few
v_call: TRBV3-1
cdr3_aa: CASSQEDIYNSPLHF
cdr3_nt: TGTGCCAGCAGCCAAGAGGACATTTATAATTCACCCCTCCACTTT

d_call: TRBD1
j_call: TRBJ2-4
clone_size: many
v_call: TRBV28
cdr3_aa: CASSFLVATDRGENIQYF
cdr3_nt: TGTGCCAGCAGTTTTTTAGTGGCAACGGACAGGGGCGAAAACATTCAGTACTTC

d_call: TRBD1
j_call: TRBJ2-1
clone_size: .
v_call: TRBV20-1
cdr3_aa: CSAVDRVLRNEQFF
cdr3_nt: TGCAGTGCCGTCGACAGGGTCCTGCGGAATGAGCAGTTCTTC

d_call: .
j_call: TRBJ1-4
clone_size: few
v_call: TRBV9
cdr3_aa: CASSGGTTNEKLFF
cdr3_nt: TGTGCCAGCAGCGGGGGGACAACTAATGAAAAACTGTTTTTT

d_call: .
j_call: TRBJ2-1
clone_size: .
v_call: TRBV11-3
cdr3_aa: CASSLEEGSNEQFF
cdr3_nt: TGTGCCAGCAGCTTAGAGGAAGGGAGCAATGAGCAGTTCTTC

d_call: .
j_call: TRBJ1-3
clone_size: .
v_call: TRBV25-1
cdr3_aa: CASSEHRPGNTIYF
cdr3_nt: TGTGCCAGCAGTGAACATCGCCCTGGAAACACCATATATTTT

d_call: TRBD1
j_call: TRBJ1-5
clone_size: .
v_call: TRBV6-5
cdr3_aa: CASSYVQGDTSQHF
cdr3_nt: TGTGCCAGCAGTTACGTCCAGGGGGACACCAGCCAGCATTTT

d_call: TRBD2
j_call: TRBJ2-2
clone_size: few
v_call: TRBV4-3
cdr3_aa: CASSETSGGAGELFF
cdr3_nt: TGCGCCAGCAGTGAGACTAGCGGGGGGGCCGGGGAGCTGTTTTTT

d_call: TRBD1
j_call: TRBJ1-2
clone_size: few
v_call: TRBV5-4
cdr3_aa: CASSPPRAGGMTYGYTF
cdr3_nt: TGTGCCAGCAGCCCCCCTCGGGCAGGGGGCATGACCTATGGCTACACCTTC

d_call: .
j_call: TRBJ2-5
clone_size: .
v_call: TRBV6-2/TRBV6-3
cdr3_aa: CASSYSNRHTQETQYF
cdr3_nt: TGTGCCAGCAGTTACTCGAACCGGCATACCCAAGAGACCCAGTACTTC

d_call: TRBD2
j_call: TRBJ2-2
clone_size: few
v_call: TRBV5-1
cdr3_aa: CASRPSGGLNTGELFF
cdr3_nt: TGCGCCAGCAGACCGAGCGGGGGCCTGAACACCGGGGAGCTGTTTTTT

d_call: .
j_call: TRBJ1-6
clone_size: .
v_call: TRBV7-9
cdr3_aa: CASSLDGTNSPLHF
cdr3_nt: TGTGCCAGCAGCTTGGACGGGACGAATTCACCCCTCCACTTT

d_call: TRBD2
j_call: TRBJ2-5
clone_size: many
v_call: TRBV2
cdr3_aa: CASTLAGEGTQYF
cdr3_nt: TGTGCCAGCACCTTAGCGGGGGAGGGGACCCAGTACTTC

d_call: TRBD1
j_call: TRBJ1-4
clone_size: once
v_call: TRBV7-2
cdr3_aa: CASSGTGGREKLFF
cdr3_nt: TGTGCCAGCAGCGGGACAGGGGGACGGGAAAAACTGTTTTTT

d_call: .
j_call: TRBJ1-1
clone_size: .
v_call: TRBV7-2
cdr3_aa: CASSLAQRGTEAFF
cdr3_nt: TGTGCCAGCAGCTTAGCTCAGAGGGGAACTGAAGCTTTCTTT

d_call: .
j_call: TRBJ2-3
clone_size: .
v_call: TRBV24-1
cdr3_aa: CATSDSRENTQYF
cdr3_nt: TGTGCCACCAGTGATTCCCGGGAGAATACGCAGTATTTT

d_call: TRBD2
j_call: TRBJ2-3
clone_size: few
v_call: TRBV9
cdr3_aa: CASSPPGLAGRTDTQYF
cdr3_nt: TGTGCCAGCAGCCCTCCGGGACTAGCGGGACGCACAGATACGCAGTATTTT

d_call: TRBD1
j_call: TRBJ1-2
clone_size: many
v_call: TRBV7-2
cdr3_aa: CASSSAGTGIHGYTF
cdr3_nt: TGTGCCAGCAGCTCGGCCGGGACAGGGATCCATGGCTACACCTTC

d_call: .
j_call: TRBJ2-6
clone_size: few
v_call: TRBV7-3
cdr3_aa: CASSLKGPGASGANVLTF
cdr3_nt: TGTGCCAGCAGCTTAAAGGGGCCAGGTGCATCTGGGGCCAACGTCCTGACTTTC

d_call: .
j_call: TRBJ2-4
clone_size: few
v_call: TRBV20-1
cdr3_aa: CSATWGGGNIQYF
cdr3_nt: TGCAGTGCTACTTGGGGAGGTGGAAACATTCAGTACTTC

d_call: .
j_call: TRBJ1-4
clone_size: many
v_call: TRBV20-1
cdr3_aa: CSASSGADRGEKLFF
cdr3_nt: TGCAGTGCTAGTTCGGGGGCCGACCGCGGGGAAAAACTGTTTTTT

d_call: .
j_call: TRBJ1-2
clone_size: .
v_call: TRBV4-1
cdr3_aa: CASSQPVAGLMRGYTF
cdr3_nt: TGCGCCAGCAGCCAACCCGTGGCAGGGCTAATGCGGGGCTACACCTTC

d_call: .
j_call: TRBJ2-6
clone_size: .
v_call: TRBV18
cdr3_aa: CASSPWRGAEGANVLTF
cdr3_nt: TGTGCCAGCTCCCCATGGAGGGGGGCAGAGGGGGCCAACGTCCTGACTTTC

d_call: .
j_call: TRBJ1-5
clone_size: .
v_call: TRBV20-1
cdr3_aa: CSAREDGNQPQHF
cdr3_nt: TGCAGTGCTAGAGAGGACGGCAATCAGCCCCAGCATTTT

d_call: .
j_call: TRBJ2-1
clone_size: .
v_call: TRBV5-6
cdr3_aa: CASSFYKNEQFF
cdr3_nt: TGTGCCAGCAGCTTTTATAAAAATGAGCAGTTCTTC

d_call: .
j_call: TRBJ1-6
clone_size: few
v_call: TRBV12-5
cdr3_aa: CASGQGVSPLHF
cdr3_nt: TGTGCTAGTGGACAGGGAGTCTCACCCCTCCACTTT

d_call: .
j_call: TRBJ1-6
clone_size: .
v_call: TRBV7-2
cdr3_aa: CASSLGKNRDYNSPLHF
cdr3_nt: TGTGCCAGCAGCTTAGGGAAAAACAGAGACTATAATTCACCCCTCCACTTT

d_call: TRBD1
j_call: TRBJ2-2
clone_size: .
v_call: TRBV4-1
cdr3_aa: CASSQVFWDSGDPNTGELFF
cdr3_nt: TGCGCCAGCAGCCAAGTCTTTTGGGACAGTGGAGACCCGAACACCGGGGAGCTGTTTTTT

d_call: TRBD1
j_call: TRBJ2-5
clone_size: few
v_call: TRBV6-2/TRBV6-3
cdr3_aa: CASSYFGTALPSQETQYF
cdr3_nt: TGTGCCAGCAGTTACTTCGGGACAGCGCTACCAAGCCAAGAGACCCAGTACTTC

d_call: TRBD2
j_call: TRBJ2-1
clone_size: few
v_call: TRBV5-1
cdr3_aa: CASSRNFASGVLSSYNEQFF
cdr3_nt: TGCGCCAGCAGCCGGAATTTTGCTAGCGGGGTATTGAGCTCCTACAATGAGCAGTTCTTC

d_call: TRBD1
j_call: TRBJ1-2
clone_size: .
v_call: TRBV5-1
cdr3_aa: CASSLVTYRGYGYTF
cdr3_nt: TGCGCCAGCAGCTTGGTCACCTACAGGGGCTATGGCTACACCTTC

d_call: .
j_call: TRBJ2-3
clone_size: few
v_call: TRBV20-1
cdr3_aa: CSAPKEGGHLDTQYF
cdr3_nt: TGCAGTGCTCCAAAGGAGGGGGGCCATCTAGATACGCAGTATTTT

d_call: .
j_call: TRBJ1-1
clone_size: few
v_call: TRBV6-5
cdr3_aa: CASTGFYTEAFF
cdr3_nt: TGTGCCAGCACCGGGTTTTACACTGAAGCTTTCTTT

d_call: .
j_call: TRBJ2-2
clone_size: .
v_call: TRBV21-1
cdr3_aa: CASSKVRPRERGNPTGELFF
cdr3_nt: TGTGCCAGCAGCAAAGTAAGGCCCCGGGAGCGGGGGAATCCCACCGGGGAGCTGTTTTTT

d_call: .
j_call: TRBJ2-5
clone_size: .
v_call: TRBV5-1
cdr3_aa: CASSSETETQYF
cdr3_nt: TGCGCCAGCAGCTCCGAGACGGAGACCCAGTACTTC

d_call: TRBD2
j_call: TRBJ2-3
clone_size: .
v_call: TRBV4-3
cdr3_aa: CASSQDRRASGGWADTQYF
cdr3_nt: TGCGCCAGCAGCCAAGATCGGAGGGCTAGCGGGGGGTGGGCAGATACGCAGTATTTT

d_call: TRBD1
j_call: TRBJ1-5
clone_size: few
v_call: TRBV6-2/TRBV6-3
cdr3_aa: CASSYSDRGGNQPQHF
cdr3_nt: TGTGCCAGCAGTTACTCCGACAGGGGAGGCAATCAGCCCCAGCATTTT

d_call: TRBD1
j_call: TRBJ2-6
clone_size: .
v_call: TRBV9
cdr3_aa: CASSAKGAGGANVLTF
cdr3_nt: TGTGCCAGCAGCGCAAAGGGGGCCGGTGGGGCCAACGTCCTGACTTTC

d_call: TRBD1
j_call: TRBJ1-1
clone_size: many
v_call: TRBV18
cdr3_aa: CASSKGQGAAGTEAFF
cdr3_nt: TGTGCCAGCTCAAAGGGACAGGGGGCCGCCGGCACTGAAGCTTTCTTT